Below, one TCR beta chain is given with its context. Its matching antigen is unknown. This entry belongs to a study of OX40 agonist ivuxolimab in advanced cancers. Study-level background: Every 2 weeks, patients received ivuxolimab intravenously, dosed at 0.01 to 10 mg/kg. Of the participants, roughly 40% had some prior anti-PD-1, anti-PD-L1 or anti-CTLA-4 therapy, which was allowed. Study results and limitations: Among expanded peripheral T cells, antigen specificity went undetermined. On average, CD8+ T cells showed a greater number of expanded clones than CD4+.

Assay used: immunoSEQ multiplex PCR; TCRdb lists only in-frame clones, some missing. The sample yields roughly 80,000 clones, roughly 90% seen once. The clonotype comes from an adult with an advanced solid tumor such as melanoma, head and neck, liver or kidney cancer. The sample here was CD4+ or CD8+ T cells sorted from blood, taken in a trial of the OX40 agonist ivuxolimab.

The CDR3 is CASSLATGQNTEAFF. CDR3 in DNA: TGCGCCAGCAGCTTGGCCACGGGGCAGAACACTGAAGCTTTCTTT. The chain has TRBV5-1 and TRBJ1-1, with D possibly TRBD1 on 5 matching bases. V shed 0 bases and J shed 1 base, with 10 bases lying between them. Germline V gene data show CDR1 as SGHRS and CDR2 as YFSETQ. CDR3 length: 15 residues.